This T cell receptor beta chain was recorded in a study of shared clonotypes between healthy human individuals. Points from the study as a whole: Memory subsets had estimated richness that was generally smaller than that of naive subsets. Tissues were not sampled, only blood, and their repertoires likely differ.

Details on this clone: Its specificity is not known.

CDR1 and CDR2 from the germline V gene are GTSNPN and SVGIG (reference sequence). With V trimmed by 8 bases and J by 4 bases, 5 bases remained unmatched. The CDR3 length is 11 residues. Profiling relied on immunoSEQ multiplex PCR, and the TCRdb table lists in-frame clones only, not all of them. The table includes about 2 million clones, approximately 94% detected once. CD45RO negativity and positive selection for CCR7 defined naive CD8 cells, a population that excluded terminally differentiated effector memory CD45RA+ cells. The healthy adult donors were HIV-negative and reported no recent acute infections or vaccinations.

This TCR was recovered from a man aged 18-30 years in good health. The chain uses TRBV30 and TRBJ2-7; 7 positions match TRBD2. Sequenced input: naive CD8+ T cells sorted from blood. DNA of the CDR3: TGTGCCAGGGACGGGGGGTACGAGCAGTACTTC. This codes for CARDGGYEQYF.